The T cell receptor beta chain described here comes from a study of T cell repertoires in aging, cancer and after chemotherapy. Overall study results and limits: Hematological cancer patients had lymphoid organ infiltration that may impair thymic emigration or T cell expansion.

The template was genomic DNA from peripheral blood, not RNA. TRB rearrangements spanning V, D and J were amplified using mixed TRB-A/B primers. TCRdb reprocessed the multiplex PCR reads with MiXCR, giving one entry per CDR3 protein. The repertoire holds roughly 8,600 distinct CDR3 sequences, just under 25% seen once, with about 2.5% in the top ten. CDR3 length equals 17 residues. The germline CDR1 and CDR2 sequences are MNHEY and SMNVEV (reference sequence). Remarks on this clonotype: What it binds is not known.

Sequenced sample: blood. The TCR was taken from a human donor with a blood cancer. V is TRBV27 and J is TRBJ2-1; 14 nucleotides align to TRBD2. The CDR3 region is CVSSLPRGLAGESEQFF. The CDR3 coding sequence is TGTGTTAGCAGTTTACCCCGGGGACTAGCGGGAGAAAGTGAGCAGTTCTTC.